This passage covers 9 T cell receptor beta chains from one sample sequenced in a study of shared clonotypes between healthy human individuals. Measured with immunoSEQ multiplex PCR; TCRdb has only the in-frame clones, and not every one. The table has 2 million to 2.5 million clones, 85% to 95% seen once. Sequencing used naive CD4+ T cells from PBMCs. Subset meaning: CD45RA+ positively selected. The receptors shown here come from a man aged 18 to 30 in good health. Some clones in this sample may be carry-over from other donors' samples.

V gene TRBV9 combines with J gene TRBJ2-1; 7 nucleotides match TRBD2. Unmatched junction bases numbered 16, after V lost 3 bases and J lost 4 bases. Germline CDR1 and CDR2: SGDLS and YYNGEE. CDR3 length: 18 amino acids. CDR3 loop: CASSGAHLLADSYNEQFF. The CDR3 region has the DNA TGTGCCAGCAGCGGAGCCCATCTCCTAGCGGATTCTTACAATGAGCAGTTCTTC. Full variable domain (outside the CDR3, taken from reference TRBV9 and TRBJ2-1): DSGVTQTPKHLITATGQRVTLRCSPRSGDLSVYWYQQSLDQGLQFLIQYYNGEERAKGNILERFSAQQFPDLHSELNLSSLELGDSALYFCASSGAHLLADSYNEQFFGPGTRLTVL.

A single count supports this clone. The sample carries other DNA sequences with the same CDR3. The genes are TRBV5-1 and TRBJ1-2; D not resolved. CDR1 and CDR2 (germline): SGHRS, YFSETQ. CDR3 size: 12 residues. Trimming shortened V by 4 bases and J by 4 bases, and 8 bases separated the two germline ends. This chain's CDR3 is CASSPDTYGYTF. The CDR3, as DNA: TGCGCCAGCAGCCCTGACACCTATGGCTACACCTTC. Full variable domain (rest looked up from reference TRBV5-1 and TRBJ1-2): KAGVTQTPRYLIKTRGQQVTLSCSPISGHRSVSWYQQTPGQGLQFLFEYFSETQRNKGNFPGRFSGRQFSNSRSEMNVSTLELGDSALYLCASSPDTYGYTFGSGTRLTVV.

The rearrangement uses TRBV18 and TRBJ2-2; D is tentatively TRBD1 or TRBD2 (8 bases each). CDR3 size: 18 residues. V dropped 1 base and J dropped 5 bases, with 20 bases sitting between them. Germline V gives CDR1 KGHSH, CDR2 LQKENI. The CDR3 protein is CASSPRSGTGPFTGELFF. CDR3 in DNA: TGTGCCAGCTCACCACGTAGCGGGACAGGCCCCTTTACCGGGGAGCTGTTTTTT.

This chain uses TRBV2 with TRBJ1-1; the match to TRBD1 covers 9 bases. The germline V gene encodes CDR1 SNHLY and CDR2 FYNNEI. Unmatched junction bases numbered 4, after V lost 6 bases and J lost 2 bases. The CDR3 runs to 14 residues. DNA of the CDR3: TGTGCCAGCAGCTGGGACAGGGTAAACACTGAAGCTTTCTTT. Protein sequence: CASSWDRVNTEAFF.

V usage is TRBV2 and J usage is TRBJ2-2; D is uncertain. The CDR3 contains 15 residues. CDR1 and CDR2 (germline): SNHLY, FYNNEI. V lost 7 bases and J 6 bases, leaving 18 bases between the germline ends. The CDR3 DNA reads TGTGCCAGCATTAGACAATCGGCCCCCCCCGGGGAGCTGTTTTTT. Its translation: CASIRQSAPPGELFF.

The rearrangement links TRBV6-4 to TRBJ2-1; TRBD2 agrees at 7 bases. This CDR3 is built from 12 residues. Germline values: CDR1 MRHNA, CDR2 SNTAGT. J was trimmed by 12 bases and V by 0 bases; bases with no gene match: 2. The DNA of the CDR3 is TGTGCCAGCAGTGACTCGACTAGCTTGCAGTTCTTC. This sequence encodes CASSDSTSLQFF.

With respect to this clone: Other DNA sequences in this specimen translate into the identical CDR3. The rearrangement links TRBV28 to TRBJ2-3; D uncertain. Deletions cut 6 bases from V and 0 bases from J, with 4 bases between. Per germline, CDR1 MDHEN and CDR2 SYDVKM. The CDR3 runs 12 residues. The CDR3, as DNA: TGTGCCAGCAGGGACAGCACAGATACGCAGTATTTT. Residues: CASRDSTDTQYF. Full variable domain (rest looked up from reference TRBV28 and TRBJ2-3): DVKVTQSSRYLVKRTGEKVFLECVQDMDHENMFWYRQDPGLGLRLIYFSYDVKMKEKGDIPEGYSVSREKKERFSLILESASTNQTSMYLCASRDSTDTQYFGPGTRLTVL.

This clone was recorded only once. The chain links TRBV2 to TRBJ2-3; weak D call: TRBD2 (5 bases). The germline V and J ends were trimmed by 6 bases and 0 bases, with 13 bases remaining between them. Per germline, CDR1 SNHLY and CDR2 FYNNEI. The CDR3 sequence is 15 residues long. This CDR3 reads CASRRTGLSTDTQYF. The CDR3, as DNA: TGTGCCAGCAGGCGGACTGGTTTAAGCACAGATACGCAGTATTTT.

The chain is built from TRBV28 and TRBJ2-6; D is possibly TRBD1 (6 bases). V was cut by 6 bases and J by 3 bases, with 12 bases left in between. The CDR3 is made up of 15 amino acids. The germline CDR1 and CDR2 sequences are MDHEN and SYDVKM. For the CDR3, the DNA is TGTGCCAGCAGGCTGGGGGCGCTTGGGGCCAACGTCCTGACTTTC. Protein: CASRLGALGANVLTF.